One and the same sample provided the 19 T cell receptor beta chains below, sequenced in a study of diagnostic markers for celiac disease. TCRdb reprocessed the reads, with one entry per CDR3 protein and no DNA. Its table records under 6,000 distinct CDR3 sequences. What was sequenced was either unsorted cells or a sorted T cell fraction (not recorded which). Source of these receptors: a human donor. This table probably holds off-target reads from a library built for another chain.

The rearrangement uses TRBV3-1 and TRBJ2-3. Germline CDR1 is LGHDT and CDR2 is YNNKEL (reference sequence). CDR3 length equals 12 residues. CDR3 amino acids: CASSQTEARQYF.

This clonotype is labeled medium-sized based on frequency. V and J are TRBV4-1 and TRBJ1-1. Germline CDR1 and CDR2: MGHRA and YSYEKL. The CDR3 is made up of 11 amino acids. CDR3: CASRLDTEAFF.

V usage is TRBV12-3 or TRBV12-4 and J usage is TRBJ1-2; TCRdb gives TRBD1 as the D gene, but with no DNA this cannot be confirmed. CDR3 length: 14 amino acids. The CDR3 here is CASSPLGAGGSYTF.

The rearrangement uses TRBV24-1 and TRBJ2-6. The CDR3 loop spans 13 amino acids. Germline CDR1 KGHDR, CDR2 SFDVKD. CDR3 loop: CATSVPGLDVLTF.

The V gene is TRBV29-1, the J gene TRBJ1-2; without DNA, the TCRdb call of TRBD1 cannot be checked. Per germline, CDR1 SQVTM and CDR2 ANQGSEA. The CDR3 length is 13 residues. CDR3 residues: CSADRGLNYGYTF.

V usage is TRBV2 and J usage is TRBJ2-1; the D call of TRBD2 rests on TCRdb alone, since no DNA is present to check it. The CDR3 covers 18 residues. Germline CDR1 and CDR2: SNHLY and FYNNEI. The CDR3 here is CASSVTSGGKSSYNEQFF.

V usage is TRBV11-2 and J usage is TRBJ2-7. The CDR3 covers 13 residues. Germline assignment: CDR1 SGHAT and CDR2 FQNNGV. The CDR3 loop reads CASSSYGANEQYF.

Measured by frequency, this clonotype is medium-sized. CDR3 region: CASSLMGIKSASGANVLTF. The chain is built from TRBV5-5 and TRBJ2-6. This CDR3 has 19 amino acids. Per the germline V gene, CDR1 is SGHKS and CDR2 is YYEKEE (reference sequence).

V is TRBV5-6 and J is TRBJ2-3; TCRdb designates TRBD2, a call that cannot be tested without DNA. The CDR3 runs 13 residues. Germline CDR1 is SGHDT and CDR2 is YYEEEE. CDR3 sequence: CASTAGRTDTQYF.

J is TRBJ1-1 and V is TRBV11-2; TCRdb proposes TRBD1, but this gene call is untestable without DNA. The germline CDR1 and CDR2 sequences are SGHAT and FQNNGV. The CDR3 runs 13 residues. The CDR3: CASSFQGNTEAFF.

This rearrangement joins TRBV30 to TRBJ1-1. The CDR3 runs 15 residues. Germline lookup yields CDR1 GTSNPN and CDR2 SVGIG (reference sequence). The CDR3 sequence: CAWRFTQGSNTEAFF.

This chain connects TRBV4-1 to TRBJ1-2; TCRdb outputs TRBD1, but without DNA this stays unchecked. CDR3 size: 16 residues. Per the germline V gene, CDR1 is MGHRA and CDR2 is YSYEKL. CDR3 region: CASSQDEGGQIYGYTF.

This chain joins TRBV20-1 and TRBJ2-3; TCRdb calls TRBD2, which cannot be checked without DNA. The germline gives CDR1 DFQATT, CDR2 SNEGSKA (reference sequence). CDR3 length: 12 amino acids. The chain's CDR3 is CSARRAAATQYF.

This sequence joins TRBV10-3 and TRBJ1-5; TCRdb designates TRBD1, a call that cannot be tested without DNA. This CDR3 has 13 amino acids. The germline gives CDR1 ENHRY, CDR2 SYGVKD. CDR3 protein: CAIRQGRGQPQHF.

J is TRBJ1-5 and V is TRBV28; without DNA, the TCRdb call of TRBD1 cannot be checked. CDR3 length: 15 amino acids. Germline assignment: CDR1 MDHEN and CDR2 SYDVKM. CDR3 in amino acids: CASSPRQGALQPQHF.

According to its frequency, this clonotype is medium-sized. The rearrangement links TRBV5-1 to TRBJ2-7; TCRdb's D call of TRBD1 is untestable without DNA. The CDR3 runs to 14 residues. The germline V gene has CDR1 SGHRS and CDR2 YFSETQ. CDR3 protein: CASSLDAGEYEQYF.

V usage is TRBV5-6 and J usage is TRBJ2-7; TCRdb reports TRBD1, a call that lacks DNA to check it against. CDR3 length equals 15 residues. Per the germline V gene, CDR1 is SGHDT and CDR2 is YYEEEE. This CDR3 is CASSLGTEVSYEQYF.

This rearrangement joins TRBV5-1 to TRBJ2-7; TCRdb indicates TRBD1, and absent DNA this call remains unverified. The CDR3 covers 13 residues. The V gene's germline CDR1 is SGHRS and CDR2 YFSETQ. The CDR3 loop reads CASSGTGVGEQYF.

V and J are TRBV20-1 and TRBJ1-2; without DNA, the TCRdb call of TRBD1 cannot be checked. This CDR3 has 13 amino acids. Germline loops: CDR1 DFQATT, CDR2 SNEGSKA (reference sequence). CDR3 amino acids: CSARDPQGNGYTF.